This T cell receptor beta chain was identified in a study of cytomegalovirus exposure and HLA in healthy donors. Trimming took off 6 bases at V and 4 bases at J, with 16 bases between the two ends. The germline gives CDR1 SGHTA, CDR2 FQGNSA. This CDR3 has 14 residues. A word on this clone: What it binds is unknown.

General study results and limits: In a later analysis, parvovirus B19, influenza, CMV and Epstein-Barr virus appeared linked to several top co-occurrence clusters.

As for the donors, each was a healthy bone marrow donor. The PCR employed 60 Vbeta primers together with 13 Jbeta primers. Sequencing used immunoSEQ multiplex PCR; TCRdb keeps in-frame clones, though not all of them. The sample has approximately 130,000 clones; roughly 86% are singletons. The receptor was isolated from a man between 18 and 35 years old in good health and CMV-seronegative. The sequenced sample was PBMCs. This chain joins TRBV7-2 and TRBJ2-7; D might be TRBD1 (5 bases). The CDR3 spells CASSPQVLMYEQYF. CDR3 coding DNA: TGTGCCAGCAGTCCACAGGTTTTGATGTACGAGCAGTACTTC.